The clone carrying this T cell receptor (beta chain) has just one count. The record originates from a study of beta chain features in type 1 diabetes. V lost 3 bases and J lost 4; bases outside the gene matches: 6. From germline, CDR1 is LGHNA and CDR2 YSLEER. The CDR3 consists of 15 residues. The isolated RNA, all of it, was reverse transcribed, so expressed TCRB transcripts were what got sequenced. The method was immunoSEQ multiplex PCR; TCRdb's version includes in-frame clones alone and lacks a portion of them. The data contain hundreds of thousands of clones, around 12% of them seen just once; the ten biggest clones take up roughly 0.015%.

The J gene is TRBJ1-5, the V gene TRBV4-3; 7 bases map to TRBD1. Material for sequencing was naive CD4+ T cells from blood. The receptor was derived from a man in his late teens or twenties in good health. The CDR3 coding sequence is TGCGCCAGCAGCCAGGGGACAGTAGAAAATCAGCCCCAGCATTTT. The encoded protein is CASSQGTVENQPQHF.